Shown below are 32 T cell receptor beta chains from a single sample sequenced in a study of blood T cells in healthy people across ages. Combining a sample-barcoded 5' primer with a J-beta primer mix, a second PCR ran for roughly 7 to 11 cycles. TCRdb independently ran MiXCR on the 5' RACE reads; one entry per CDR3 protein. Of 1,800,000 or so distinct CDR3 sequences in the sample, approximately 39% were seen once. The source material was blood. Receptors originate from a human donor in good health.

For this clonotype: A read error is possible here, since a much larger clone lies one base away. The CDR3 reads CTSRSQGYNEQFF. In DNA form, the CDR3 reads TGTACCAGCAGATCGCAGGGTTACAATGAGCAGTTCTTC. This chain connects TRBV12-3 or TRBV12-4 to TRBJ2-1; perhaps TRBD1 as D (5 bases). The CDR3 contains 13 residues.

This clonotype appeared a few times. The J gene is TRBJ2-7, the V gene TRBV20-1; 11 bases match TRBD1. The ends lost 6 bases at V and 4 bases at J; junction bases unmatched: 8. This CDR3 spans 14 amino acids. The V gene's germline CDR1 is DFQATT and CDR2 SNEGSKA (reference sequence). Written as DNA, the CDR3 is TGCAGTGCGAGACCGGGACAGGGGGGTTACGAGCAGTACTTC. This sequence encodes CSARPGQGGYEQYF.

The chain links TRBV9 to TRBJ2-5, with TRBD2 matching over 7 bases. CDR1 is SGDLS, CDR2 YYNGEE, per germline. The length of the CDR3 is 14 residues. Trimming took 6 bases from V and 2 from J; bases not matched to a gene: 7. CDR3 DNA: TGTGCCAGCACGGGTGGGGGGGTACAAGAGACCCAGTACTTC. Protein: CASTGGGVQETQYF.

CDR3 residues: CAWSGAEQPQHF. Here the CDR3 DNA reads TGTGCCTGGAGTGGGGCTGAGCAGCCCCAGCATTTT. The genes are TRBV30 and TRBJ1-5; D call uncertain. The germline V gene encodes CDR1 GTSNPN and CDR2 SVGIG (reference sequence). This CDR3 contains 12 residues. Trimming left V 1 base short and J 7 bases short, with 8 bases between. Together with reference TRBV30 and TRBJ1-5, the CDR3 gives the full variable domain: SQTIHQWPATLVQPVGSPLSLECTVEGTSNPNLYWYRQAAGRGLQLLFYSVGIGQISSEVPQNLSASRPQDRQFILSSKKLLLSDSGFYLCAWSGAEQPQHFGDGTRLSIL.

The J gene is TRBJ1-5, the V gene TRBV7-2; D gene ambiguous. Germline V gives CDR1 SGHTA, CDR2 FQGNSA. V was pared by 0 bases and J by 5 bases, with 11 bases between. The CDR3 runs to 15 residues. The CDR3 DNA is TGTGCCAGCAGCTTAGCGGTGGGGTCCGATCAGCCCCAGCATTTT. Encoded protein: CASSLAVGSDQPQHF.

The chain couples TRBV5-1 to TRBJ1-4; 12 bases fit TRBD1. In germline, CDR1 is SGHRS, CDR2 YFSETQ. CDR3 length equals 16 residues. With 3 bases clipped from V and 7 bases from J, the junction kept 7 bases outside the gene matches. The CDR3 DNA is TGCGCCAGCAGCTGGGGGACAGGGGGCGCCGCTGAAAAACTGTTTTTT. It yields the protein CASSWGTGGAAEKLFF. Combining the CDR3 with reference TRBV5-1 and TRBJ1-4 gives the whole variable domain KAGVTQTPRYLIKTRGQQVTLSCSPISGHRSVSWYQQTPGQGLQFLFEYFSETQRNKGNFPGRFSGRQFSNSRSEMNVSTLELGDSALYLCASSWGTGGAAEKLFFGSGTQLSVL.

Concerning this clonotype: Given the absence of the conserved phenylalanine or tryptophan at the CDR3 end, a read error is likely. J is TRBJ2-1 and V is TRBV6-6, with unresolved D. V was cut by 4 bases and J by 8 bases, with 9 bases left in between. The germline V gene encodes CDR1 MNHNY and CDR2 SVGAGI (reference sequence). The CDR3 consists of 12 residues. CDR3 DNA sequence: TGTGCCAGCAGTTGGCGATCGGATGAGCAGTTCGTC. This translates into CASSWRSDEQFV.

This clonotype has at least ten counts. The genes are TRBV9 and TRBJ2-2; D remains ambiguous. Germline V gene data show CDR1 as SGDLS and CDR2 as YYNGEE. The length of the CDR3 is 15 residues. The V gene lost 1 base and the J gene lost 4 bases, with 11 bases spanning the gap. CDR3 bases: TGTGCCAGCAGCGTATCTACCCGCGGCACCGGGGAGCTGTTTTTT. Amino acids: CASSVSTRGTGELFF.

The chain combines TRBV29-1 with TRBJ1-1; a possible D gene is TRBD1 (5 bases). Germline V lookup: CDR1 SQVTM, CDR2 ANQGSEA. This CDR3 spans 12 amino acids. The V end was cut by 5 bases, the J end by 2 bases, with 9 bases between. CDR3 amino acids: CSVQGANTEAFF. CDR3 nucleotides: TGCAGCGTTCAAGGGGCCAACACTGAAGCTTTCTTT.

This clonotype was seen many times. The chain uses TRBV12-3 or TRBV12-4 and TRBJ2-5; 12 bases agree with TRBD2. V lost 6 bases and J lost 7; bases outside the gene matches: 9. The CDR3 contains 15 residues. The CDR3 loop is CASSPSGGAFVTQYF. The CDR3, as DNA: TGTGCCAGCAGCCCTAGCGGGGGGGCGTTTGTGACCCAGTACTTC.

This clonotype was detected a few times. The V call is TRBV7-6, the J call TRBJ2-3; 7 nucleotides line up with TRBD1. In germline, CDR1 is SGHVS, CDR2 FNYEAQ. This CDR3 has 14 residues. With 5 bases clipped from V and 11 bases from J, the junction kept 13 bases outside the gene matches. In nucleotides, the CDR3 is TGTGCCAGCAGCCCCCACGGGACAGAGAAGAAGCAGTATTTT. It is translated as CASSPHGTEKKQYF.

The sample holds a few counts of this clonotype. This rearrangement joins TRBV6-5 to TRBJ1-5, with D perhaps matching TRBD1 (5 bases). Germline CDR1 MNHEY, CDR2 SVGAGI. V dropped 0 bases and J dropped 3 bases, with 12 bases sitting between them. CDR3 length: 16 amino acids. CDR3 residues: CASSYSGPPDNQPQHF. CDR3 in DNA: TGTGCCAGCAGTTACTCGGGACCACCAGACAATCAGCCCCAGCATTTT.

The rearrangement uses TRBV4-3 and TRBJ2-1; no clear D. The germline gives CDR1 LGHNA, CDR2 YSLEER. The length of the CDR3 is 15 residues. V gave up 4 bases and J gave up 4 bases, with 14 bases separating them. The CDR3 here is CASSPRVLGYNEQFF. The CDR3 DNA is TGCGCCAGCAGCCCCCGGGTTTTGGGTTACAATGAGCAGTTCTTC.

This clonotype was seen more than once but under ten times. V usage is TRBV7-8 and J usage is TRBJ2-3, with 11 nucleotides matching TRBD2. The germline gives CDR1 SGHVS, CDR2 FQNEAQ. The ends lost 11 bases at V and 4 bases at J; junction bases unmatched: 11. The CDR3 length is 15 residues. This chain's CDR3 is CAVSTGTSGSDTQYF. The CDR3 region has the DNA TGTGCCGTATCAACGGGGACTAGCGGATCAGATACGCAGTATTTT. The full variable domain, completed using reference TRBV7-8 and TRBJ2-3, is GAGVSQSPRYKVAKRGQDVALRCDPISGHVSLFWYQQALGQGPEFLTYFQNEAQLDKSGLPSDRFFAERPEGSVSTLKIQRTQQEDSAVYLCAVSTGTSGSDTQYFGPGTRLTVL.

Remarks on this clonotype: At one end, the junction sequence differs from germline, possibly due to a read error. The V call is TRBV6-6, the J call TRBJ1-2; 9 nucleotides line up with TRBD1. Germline V gene data show CDR1 as MNHNY and CDR2 as SVGAGI (reference sequence). The CDR3 sequence is 15 residues long. The CDR3 spells CASRADRGHDYDYTF. The CDR3 nucleotides read TGTGCCAGCAGGGCGGACAGGGGACACGACTATGACTACACCTTC.

This sequence joins TRBV7-9 and TRBJ2-1; D call uncertain. V lost 2 bases, J lost 5 bases, and 7 bases lay in between. The length of the CDR3 is 13 residues. Germline CDR1 is SEHNR and CDR2 is FQNEAQ (reference sequence). CDR3 coding DNA: TGTGCCAGCAGCTTAATGCGGAACAATGAGCAGTTCTTC. Amino acid sequence: CASSLMRNNEQFF.

The J gene is TRBJ2-2, the V gene TRBV4-1, with 9 bases fitting TRBD1. CDR3 length: 16 amino acids. Germline V CDR1 and CDR2: MGHRA, YSYEKL. Trimming cost V 3 bases and J 8 bases; bases outside gene matches: 10. CDR3 coding DNA: TGCGCCAGCAGCCATTCCGGGACAGGGTTATCGGGGGAGCTGTTTTTT. Translating gives CASSHSGTGLSGELFF.

The chain employs TRBV5-1 and TRBJ1-1, with D tentatively TRBD1 (6 bases). Germline V CDR1 and CDR2: SGHRS, YFSETQ. The CDR3 has 15 amino acids. Trimming cost V 0 bases and J 5 bases, with 14 bases left between them. CDR3 DNA: TGCGCCAGCAGCTTGGGGACGGGGGCGCGTACTGAAGCTTTCTTT. It encodes CASSLGTGARTEAFF.

This clonotype was counted a few times. V and J are TRBV20-1 and TRBJ2-7; TRBD1 matches 8 bases. The junction had 15 bases not matched to a gene; V was cut back by 4 bases and J by 4 bases. CDR3 size: 16 residues. Germline loops: CDR1 DFQATT, CDR2 SNEGSKA (reference sequence). The CDR3 region is CSATPSQGAIEYEQYF. As DNA, the CDR3 is TGCAGTGCTACGCCTTCCCAGGGGGCGATTGAGTACGAGCAGTACTTC.

V is TRBV6-2 or TRBV6-3 and J is TRBJ2-1; TRBD1 might be the D (5 bases). CDR1 is MNHEY, CDR2 SVGEGT, per germline. V was cut by 2 bases and J by 1 base, with 9 bases left in between. The CDR3 extends over 15 amino acids. CDR3 in amino acids: CASSYAGFSYNEQFF. CDR3 bases: TGTGCCAGCAGTTACGCAGGGTTTTCCTACAATGAGCAGTTCTTC.

This chain joins TRBV20-1 and TRBJ2-3, with 10 bases matching TRBD1. CDR1 and CDR2 (germline): DFQATT, SNEGSKA (reference sequence). The V gene end was trimmed by 5 bases and the J gene end by 6 bases; junction bases not matched to a gene: 5. The CDR3 is 13 residues long. The CDR3 sequence is CSARQGARDTQYF. The CDR3 DNA reads as TGCAGTGCTCGACAGGGGGCGAGGGATACGCAGTATTTT.

CDR3 sequence reads: CASSPGQASNEKLFF. The CDR3, as DNA: TGTGCCAGCAGTCCTGGACAGGCGTCTAATGAAAAACTGTTTTTT. The chain is built from TRBV2 and TRBJ1-4; 7 bases match TRBD1. J lost 3 bases, V lost 5 bases, and 6 bases had no gene match. The CDR3 spans 15 residues. Germline values: CDR1 SNHLY, CDR2 FYNNEI. Full variable domain (missing parts from reference TRBV2 and TRBJ1-4): EPEVTQTPSHQVTQMGQEVILRCVPISNHLYFYWYRQILGQKVEFLVSFYNNEISEKSEIFDDQFSVERPDGSNFTLKIRSTKLEDSAMYFCASSPGQASNEKLFFGSGTQLSVL.

This clonotype was picked up a small number of times. The V call is TRBV7-2, the J call TRBJ2-2, with D possibly being TRBD1 (6 bases). The germline V gene encodes CDR1 SGHTA and CDR2 FQGNSA. This CDR3 spans 14 amino acids. Trimming removed 6 bases from V and 1 base from J, with 9 bases in between. CDR3 coding DNA: TGTGCCAGCAGGAGGGGACAGAACACCGGGGAGCTGTTTTTT. Translated: CASRRGQNTGELFF.

V is TRBV11-2 and J is TRBJ2-2; D tentatively fits TRBD1 or TRBD2 (6 bases each). V lost 6 bases, J lost 6 bases, and 17 bases lay in between. Germline-derived CDR1 and CDR2 are SGHAT and FQNNGV. The CDR3 totals 15 residues. In DNA, the CDR3 is TGTGCCAGCAGTCCTGGGGGGCTGAAGGCCGGGGAGCTGTTTTTT. This gives the protein CASSPGGLKAGELFF.

The chain joins TRBV12-3 or TRBV12-4 to TRBJ2-1, with TRBD1 matching 8 bases. V gave up 1 base and J gave up 13 bases; unmatched junction bases: 15. CDR3 length: 16 amino acids. Here the CDR3 DNA reads TGTGCCAGCAGTTTAGGGCAGGGGGCCATGGGGGAGACCCAGTTCTTC. Translated: CASSLGQGAMGETQFF.

The chain recombines TRBV20-1 with TRBJ1-2; TRBD1 is a possible D gene (6 bases). Germline V gene sequence: CDR1 DFQATT, CDR2 SNEGSKA (reference sequence). V was cut by 6 bases and J by 3 bases, with 14 bases left in between. The CDR3 spans 13 residues. The CDR3 region is CSARQDLDYGYTF. The CDR3 DNA follows: TGCAGTGCCCGACAGGACCTTGACTATGGCTACACCTTC.

The V gene is TRBV3-1, the J gene TRBJ2-7; 7 bases are shared with TRBD1. Germline V gene sequence: CDR1 LGHDT, CDR2 YNNKEL (reference sequence). The CDR3 has 15 residues. After removal of 3 bases from V and 3 bases from J, the junction contained 8 bases not matched to a gene. In nucleotides, the CDR3 is TGTGCCAGCAGCCATACGGGGACAGATAACTACGAGCAGTACTTC. Translating it yields CASSHTGTDNYEQYF.

There are many counts of this clonotype. This rearrangement joins TRBV28 to TRBJ2-7; D call uncertain. Germline V lookup: CDR1 MDHEN, CDR2 SYDVKM. With 7 bases removed from V and 4 bases from J, the gap between germline ends came to 14 bases. The CDR3 loop spans 13 amino acids. The CDR3 protein is CASKGSLIYEQYF. CDR3 in DNA: TGTGCCAGCAAGGGCAGCCTGATATACGAGCAGTACTTC.

The genes are TRBV20-1 and TRBJ2-3; 8 bases map to TRBD1. After removal of 5 bases from V and 2 bases from J, the junction contained 9 bases not matched to a gene. The CDR3 runs 15 residues. Germline V gene lookup returns CDR1 DFQATT and CDR2 SNEGSKA (reference sequence). CDR3 protein: CSAGAGGRNTDTQYF. The CDR3 DNA sequence: TGCAGTGCTGGGGCAGGGGGCAGAAACACAGATACGCAGTATTTT.

The chain is built from TRBV20-1 and TRBJ2-7, with 7 positions matching TRBD2. The CDR3 spans 14 residues. J was trimmed by 4 bases and V by 3 bases; bases with no gene match: 9. The germline V gene has CDR1 DFQATT and CDR2 SNEGSKA (reference sequence). In nucleotides, the CDR3 is TGCAGTGCTAGTTTCTTTGCGGGGGTGTACGAGCAGTACTTC. Translated, it gives CSASFFAGVYEQYF.

V is TRBV10-3 and J is TRBJ2-7; the D is unclear. The germline V gene encodes CDR1 ENHRY and CDR2 SYGVKD. The CDR3 covers 13 residues. V lost 3 bases to trimming and J lost 2 bases, with 8 bases between them. CDR3 nucleotide sequence: TGTGCCATCAGTGATGGGTCGACCTACGAGCAGTACTTC. Protein product: CAISDGSTYEQYF.

The gene calls are TRBV4-1 and TRBJ1-1; 9 bases are shared with TRBD1. The germline V gene has CDR1 MGHRA and CDR2 YSYEKL. Germline trimming cut 1 base from V and 4 bases from J; bases unmatched to any gene: 7. CDR3 size: 16 residues. The CDR3 is CASSQGYRGRITEAFF. The CDR3 DNA reads as TGCGCCAGCAGCCAAGGGTACAGGGGGCGCATCACTGAAGCTTTCTTT.